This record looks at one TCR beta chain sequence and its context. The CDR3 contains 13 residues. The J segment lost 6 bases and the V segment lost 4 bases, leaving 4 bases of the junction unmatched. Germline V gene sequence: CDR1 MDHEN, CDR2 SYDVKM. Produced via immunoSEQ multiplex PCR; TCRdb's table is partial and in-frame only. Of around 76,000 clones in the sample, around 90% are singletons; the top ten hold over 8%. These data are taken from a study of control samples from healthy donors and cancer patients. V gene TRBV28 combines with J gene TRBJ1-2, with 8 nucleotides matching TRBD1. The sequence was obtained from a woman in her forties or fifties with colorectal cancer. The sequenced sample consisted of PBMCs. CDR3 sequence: CASSSGQGNGYTF. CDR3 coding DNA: TGTGCCAGCAGTTCCGGACAGGGAAATGGCTACACCTTC.